This T cell receptor (beta chain) was observed in a study of T cell repertoires in cytomegalovirus infection (dated 2019 in TCRdb). At the level of the whole study: Peptide stimulations targeted recently identified HLA-C-restricted CMV epitopes, whose presentation resists viral immunomodulation, together with well-studied HLA-B-restricted epitopes. Donor HLA type was relevant to the analysis, as public TCR beta signatures indicated carriage of CMV infection together with the matching HLA type.

This clonotype was counted at least ten times. Its antigen is not yet known. Per-base quality was not reported, and no clone a single base away is much larger than it. The sample's treatment or condition label, in plain terms: in vitro stimulation with specific CMV peptide epitopes to enrich CMV-specific T cells. The CDR3 starts with the cysteine, ends with the phenylalanine, and has 14 residues. Only the CDR3 part of the read is kept: 42 bases, read in frame from the first base. Trimming removed 7 bases from V and 1 base from J; the gene matches leave 3 bases unexplained. In the germline V gene (reference sequence), CDR1 corresponds to MNHEY and CDR2 to SMNVEV. The instrument was an Illumina HiSeq 1500. TCRdb took the public reads, trimmed them with fastp at Q25, ran MiXCR for clone calling and kept in-frame beta chains. Records with the same CDR3 protein are collapsed into one entry carrying the most frequent genes and DNA. For this sample the table gives tens of thousands of distinct CDR3 sequences, of which around 20% were detected only once. The ten largest clones add up to roughly two thirds of the sample.

Findings and caveats that apply to the study as a whole: The ex vivo response was dominated by HLA-C-restricted CMV-specific TCR beta clonotypes, which also provided the single most frequent clonotype in two of eight donors. Cumulative frequency of public TCR beta family members discriminated carriers of CMV infection plus the relevant HLA type in this cohort and an independent approximately 350-donor cohort.

The V and J segments used are TRBV27 and TRBJ2-1; TRBD2 matches 8 bases in the middle. The sequencing used CD8+ T cells from cultured PBMCs, collected from culture after CMV antigen stimulation. The clonotype was recovered from a human donor in good health (CMV status not recorded). Some clones in this sample may be carry-over from other donors' samples. Read as DNA, the sequence is TGTGCCAGCATCGCGGGGGGATCCTACAATGAGCAGTTCTTC. This is translated as CASIAGGSYNEQFF.